This TCR beta chain originates from a study of cytomegalovirus exposure and HLA in healthy donors. In the study overall: Genotyping of about 400 donors showed that around 81% belonged to the Caucasian-associated ancestry cluster.

The junction had 4 bases not matched to a gene; V was cut back by 4 bases and J by 1 base. CDR1 LNHDA and CDR2 SQIVND come from the germline V gene (reference sequence). The CDR3 runs to 14 residues. Use of 60 Vbeta and 13 Jbeta primers characterized the PCR. The protocol was immunoSEQ multiplex PCR, while the TCRdb copy is restricted to in-frame clones and leaves out a portion. The repertoire has some 120,000 clones, approximately 70% of them found once; the top ten carry less than 9.5%. Sequenced input: PBMCs. The source of this sequence is a woman between 35 and 50 years old in good health and CMV-seropositive. The V gene is TRBV19, the J gene TRBJ2-7; 7 bases agree with TRBD2. Written as DNA, the CDR3 is TGTGCCAGTAGTACTAGCGGTTCATCCTACGAGCAGTACTTC. It yields the protein CASSTSGSSYEQYF.